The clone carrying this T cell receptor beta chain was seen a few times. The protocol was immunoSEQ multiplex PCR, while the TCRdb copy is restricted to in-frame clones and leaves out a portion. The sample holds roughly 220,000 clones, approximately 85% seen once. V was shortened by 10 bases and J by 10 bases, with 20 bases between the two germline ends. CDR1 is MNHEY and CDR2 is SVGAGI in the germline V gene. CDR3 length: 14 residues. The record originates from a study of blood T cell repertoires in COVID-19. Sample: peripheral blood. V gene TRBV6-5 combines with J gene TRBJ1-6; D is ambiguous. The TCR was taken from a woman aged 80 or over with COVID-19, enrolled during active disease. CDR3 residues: CATPNQQSGSPLHF. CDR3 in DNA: TGTGCCACCCCTAACCAGCAGTCGGGGTCACCCCTCCACTTT.